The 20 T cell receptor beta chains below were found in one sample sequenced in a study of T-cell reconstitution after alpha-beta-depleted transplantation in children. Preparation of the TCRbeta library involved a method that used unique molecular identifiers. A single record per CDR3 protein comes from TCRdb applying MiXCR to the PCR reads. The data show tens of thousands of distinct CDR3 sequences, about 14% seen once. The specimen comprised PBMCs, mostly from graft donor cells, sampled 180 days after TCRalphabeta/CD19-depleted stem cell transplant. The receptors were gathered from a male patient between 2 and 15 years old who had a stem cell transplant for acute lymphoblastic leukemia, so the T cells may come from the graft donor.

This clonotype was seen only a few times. CDR3 residues: CSARLAGGPTGELFF. The DNA of the CDR3 is TGCAGTGCTAGGCTAGCGGGGGGGCCCACCGGGGAGCTGTTTTTT. The chain joins TRBV20-1 to TRBJ2-2; 12 nucleotides line up with TRBD2. This CDR3 is built from 15 residues. J gave up 4 bases and V 3 bases, and 3 bases lay outside the gene matches. The germline CDR1 and CDR2 sequences are DFQATT and SNEGSKA (reference sequence).

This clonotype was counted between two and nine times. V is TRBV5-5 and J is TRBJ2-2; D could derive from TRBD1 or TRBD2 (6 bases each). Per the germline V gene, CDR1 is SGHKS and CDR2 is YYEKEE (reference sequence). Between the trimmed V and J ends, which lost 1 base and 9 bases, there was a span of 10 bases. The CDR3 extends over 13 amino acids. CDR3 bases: TGTGCCAGCAGCTTGTGGGGGGCCTGGGAGCTGTTTTTT. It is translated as CASSLWGAWELFF.

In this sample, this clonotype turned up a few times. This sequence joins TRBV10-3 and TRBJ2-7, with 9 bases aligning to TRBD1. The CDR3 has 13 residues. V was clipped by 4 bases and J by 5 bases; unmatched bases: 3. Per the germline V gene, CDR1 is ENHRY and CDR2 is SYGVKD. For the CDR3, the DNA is TGTGCCATCAGTGGGGGACAGGGCCACGAGCAGTACTTC. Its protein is CAISGGQGHEQYF.

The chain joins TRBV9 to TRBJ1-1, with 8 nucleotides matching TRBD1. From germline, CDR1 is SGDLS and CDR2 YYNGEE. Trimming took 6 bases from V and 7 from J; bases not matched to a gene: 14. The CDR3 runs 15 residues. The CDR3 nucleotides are TGTGCCAGCAACTTCTACGGGCAGGGGGCGGATGAAGCTTTCTTT. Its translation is CASNFYGQGADEAFF.

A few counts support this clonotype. The CDR3 protein is CASSLAPGRDIQYF. The CDR3 DNA is TGTGCCAGCAGCTTAGCGCCGGGCCGGGACATTCAGTACTTC. The chain couples TRBV7-6 to TRBJ2-4, with unresolved D. Looked up from germline, CDR1 is SGHVS and CDR2 is FNYEAQ. Trimming pared 0 bases from V and 8 bases from J, leaving 11 bases between. The CDR3 has 14 amino acids.

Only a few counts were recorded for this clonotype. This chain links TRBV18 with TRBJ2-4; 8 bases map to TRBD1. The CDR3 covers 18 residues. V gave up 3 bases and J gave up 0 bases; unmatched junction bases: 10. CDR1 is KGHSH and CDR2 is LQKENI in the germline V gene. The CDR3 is CASSPTLGQGIAKNIQYF. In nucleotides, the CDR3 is TGTGCCAGCTCACCGACTCTAGGACAGGGAATAGCCAAAAACATTCAGTACTTC.

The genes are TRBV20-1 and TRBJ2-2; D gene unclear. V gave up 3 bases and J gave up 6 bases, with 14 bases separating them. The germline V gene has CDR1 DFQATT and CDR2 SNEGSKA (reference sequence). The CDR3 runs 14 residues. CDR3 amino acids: CSARSTVSAGELFF. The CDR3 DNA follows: TGCAGTGCTAGGAGTACCGTGTCTGCCGGGGAGCTGTTTTTT.

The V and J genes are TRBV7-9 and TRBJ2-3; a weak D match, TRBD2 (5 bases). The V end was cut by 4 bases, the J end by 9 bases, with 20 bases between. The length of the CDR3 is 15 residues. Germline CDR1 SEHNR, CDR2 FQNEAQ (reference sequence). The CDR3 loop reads CASSSPLRSGKTQYF. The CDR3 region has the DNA TGTGCCAGCAGCTCCCCTCTTCGGTCCGGGAAGACGCAGTATTTT.

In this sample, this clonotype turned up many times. The DNA for the CDR3 is TGTGCCAGCAGCCCGGACAGGAATGGCTACACCTTC. This translates into CASSPDRNGYTF. V and J are TRBV5-6 and TRBJ1-2; TRBD1 matches 7 bases. The CDR3 runs 12 residues. Germline-derived CDR1 and CDR2 are SGHDT and YYEEEE. V trimming: 4 bases; J trimming: 6 bases; junction bases outside the gene matches: 3.

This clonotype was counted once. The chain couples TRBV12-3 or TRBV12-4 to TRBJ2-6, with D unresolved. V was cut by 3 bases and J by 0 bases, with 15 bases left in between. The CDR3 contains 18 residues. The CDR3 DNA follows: TGTGCCAGCAGTTTTGTGGGGTCCGGAAACTCTGGGGCCAACGTCCTGACTTTC. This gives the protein CASSFVGSGNSGANVLTF.

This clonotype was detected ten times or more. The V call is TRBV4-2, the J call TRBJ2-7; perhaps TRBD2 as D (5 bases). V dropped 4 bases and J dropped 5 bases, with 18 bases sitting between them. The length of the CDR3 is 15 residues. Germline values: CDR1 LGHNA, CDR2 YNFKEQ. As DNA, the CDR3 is TGTGCCAGCAGCCGCAGTGCGGGCGAAGGCGACGAGCAGTACTTC. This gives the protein CASSRSAGEGDEQYF.

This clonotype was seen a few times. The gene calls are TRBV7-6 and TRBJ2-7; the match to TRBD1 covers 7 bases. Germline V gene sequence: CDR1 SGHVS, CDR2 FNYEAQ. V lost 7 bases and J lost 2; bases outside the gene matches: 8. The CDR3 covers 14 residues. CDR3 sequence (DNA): TGTGCCAGCACCCCGACAGGGAGCGCCTACGAGCAGTACTTC. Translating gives CASTPTGSAYEQYF.

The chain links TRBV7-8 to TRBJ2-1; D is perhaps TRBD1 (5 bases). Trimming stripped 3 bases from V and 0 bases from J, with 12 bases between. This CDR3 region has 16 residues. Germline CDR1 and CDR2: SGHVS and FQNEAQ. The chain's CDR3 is CASSFLRASSYNEQFF. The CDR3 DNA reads TGTGCCAGCAGCTTTCTCAGGGCGAGCTCCTACAATGAGCAGTTCTTC.

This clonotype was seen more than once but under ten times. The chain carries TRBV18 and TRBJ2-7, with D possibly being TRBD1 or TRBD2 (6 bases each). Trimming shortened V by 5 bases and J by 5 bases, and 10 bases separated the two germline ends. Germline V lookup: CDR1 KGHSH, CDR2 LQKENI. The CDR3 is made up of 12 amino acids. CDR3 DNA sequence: TGTGCCAGCTCAGGAGGGGGTGACGAGCAGTACTTC. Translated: CASSGGGDEQYF.

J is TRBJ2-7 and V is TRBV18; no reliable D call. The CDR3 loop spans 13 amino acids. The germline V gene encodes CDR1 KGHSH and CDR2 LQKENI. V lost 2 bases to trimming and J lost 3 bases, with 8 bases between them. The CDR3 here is CASSPKTLYEQYF. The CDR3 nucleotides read TGTGCCAGCTCACCAAAGACCCTCTACGAGCAGTACTTC.

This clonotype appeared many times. As DNA, the CDR3 is TGTGCCAGCAGCTTAGCCGGGACAATCTACAATGAGCAGTTCTTC. Amino acid sequence: CASSLAGTIYNEQFF. The chain combines TRBV7-2 with TRBJ2-1; possible D gene TRBD1, 6 bases. V lost 0 bases to trimming and J lost 3 bases, with 9 bases between them. The CDR3 loop spans 15 amino acids. Germline CDR1 SGHTA, CDR2 FQGNSA.

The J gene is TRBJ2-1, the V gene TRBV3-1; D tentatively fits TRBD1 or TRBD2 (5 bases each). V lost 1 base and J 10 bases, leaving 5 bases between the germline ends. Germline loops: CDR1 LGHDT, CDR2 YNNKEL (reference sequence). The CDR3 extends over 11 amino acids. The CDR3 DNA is TGTGCCAGCAGCCAAGGGGGGGAGCAGTTCTTC. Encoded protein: CASSQGGEQFF.

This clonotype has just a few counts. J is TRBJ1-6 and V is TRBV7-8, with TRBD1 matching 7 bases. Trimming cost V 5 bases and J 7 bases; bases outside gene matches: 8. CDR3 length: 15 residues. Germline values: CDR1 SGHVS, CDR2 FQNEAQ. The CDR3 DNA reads TGTGCCAGCAGCGGCCGACAGGGTCGGAATTCACCCCTCCACTTT. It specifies CASSGRQGRNSPLHF.

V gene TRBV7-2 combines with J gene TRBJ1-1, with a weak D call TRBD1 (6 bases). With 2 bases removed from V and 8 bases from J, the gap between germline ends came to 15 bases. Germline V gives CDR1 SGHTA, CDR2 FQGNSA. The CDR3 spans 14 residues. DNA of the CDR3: TGTGCCAGCAGCTTAAATGGTGTGGGGACAGAAGCTTTCTTT. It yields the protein CASSLNGVGTEAFF.

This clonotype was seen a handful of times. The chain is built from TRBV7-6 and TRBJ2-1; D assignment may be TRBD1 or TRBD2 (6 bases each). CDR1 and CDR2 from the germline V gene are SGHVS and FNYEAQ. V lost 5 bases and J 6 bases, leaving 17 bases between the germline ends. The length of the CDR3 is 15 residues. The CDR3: CASSQRGVRSNEQFF. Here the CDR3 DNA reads TGTGCCAGCAGCCAAAGGGGGGTCAGATCCAATGAGCAGTTCTTC. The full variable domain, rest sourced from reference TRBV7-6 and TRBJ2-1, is GAGVSQSPRYKVTKRGQDVALRCDPISGHVSLYWYRQALGQGPEFLTYFNYEAQQDKSGLPNDRFSAERPEGSISTLTIQRTEQRDSAMYRCASSQRGVRSNEQFFGPGTRLTVL.